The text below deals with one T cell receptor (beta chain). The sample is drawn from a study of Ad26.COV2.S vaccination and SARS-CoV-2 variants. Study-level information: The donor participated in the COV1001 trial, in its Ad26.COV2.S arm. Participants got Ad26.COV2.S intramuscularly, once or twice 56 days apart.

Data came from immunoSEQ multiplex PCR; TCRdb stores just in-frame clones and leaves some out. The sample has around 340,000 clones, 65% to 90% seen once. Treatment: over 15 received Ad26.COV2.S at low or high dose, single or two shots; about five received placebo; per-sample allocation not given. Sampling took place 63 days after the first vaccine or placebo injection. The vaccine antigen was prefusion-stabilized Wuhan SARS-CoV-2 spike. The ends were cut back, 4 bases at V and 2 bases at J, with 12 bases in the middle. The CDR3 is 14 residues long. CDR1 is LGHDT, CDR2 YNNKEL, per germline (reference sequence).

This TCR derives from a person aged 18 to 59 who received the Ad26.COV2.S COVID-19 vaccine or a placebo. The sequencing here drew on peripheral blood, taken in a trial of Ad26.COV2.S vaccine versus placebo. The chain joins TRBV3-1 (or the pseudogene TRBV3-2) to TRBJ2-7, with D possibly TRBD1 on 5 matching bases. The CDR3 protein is CASSRAEGAYEQYF. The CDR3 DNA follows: TGTGCCAGCAGCCGGGCAGAAGGGGCCTACGAGCAGTACTTC.